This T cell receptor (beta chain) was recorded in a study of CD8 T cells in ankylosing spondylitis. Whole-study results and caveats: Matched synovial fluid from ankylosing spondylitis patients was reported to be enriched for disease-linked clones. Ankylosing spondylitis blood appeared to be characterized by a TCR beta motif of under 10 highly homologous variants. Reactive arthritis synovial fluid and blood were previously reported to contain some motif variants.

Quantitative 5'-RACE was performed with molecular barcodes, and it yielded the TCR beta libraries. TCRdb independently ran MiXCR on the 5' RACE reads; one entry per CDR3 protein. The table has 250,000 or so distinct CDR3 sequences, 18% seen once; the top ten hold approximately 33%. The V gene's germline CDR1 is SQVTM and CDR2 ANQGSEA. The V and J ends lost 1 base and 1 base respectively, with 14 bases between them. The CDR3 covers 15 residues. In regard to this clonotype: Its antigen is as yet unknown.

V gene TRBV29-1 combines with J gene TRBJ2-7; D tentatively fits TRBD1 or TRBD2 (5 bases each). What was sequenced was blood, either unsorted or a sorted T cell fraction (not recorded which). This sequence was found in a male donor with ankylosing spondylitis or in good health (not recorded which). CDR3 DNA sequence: TGCAGCGTTGAAGGGGGGACCGGAGCGTCCTACGAGCAGTACTTC. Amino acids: CSVEGGTGASYEQYF.